The 9 T cell receptor beta chains below come from one sample, sequenced in a study of blood T cell repertoires in COVID-19. TCRdb's copy holds only in-frame clones and misses some; the assay was immunoSEQ multiplex PCR. Of over 200,000 clones in the sample, 70% to 90% were seen once. The specimen sequenced was peripheral blood. The receptor source for this set is a man aged 25 to 40 who had recovered from COVID-19.

The CDR3 nucleotides read TGCGCCAGCAGTCCCCGGCCAGGGCAGAACACTGAAGCTTTCTTT. It translates to CASSPRPGQNTEAFF. V gene TRBV5-1 combines with J gene TRBJ1-1, with D possibly matching TRBD1 (5 bases). The germline CDR1 and CDR2 sequences are SGHRS and YFSETQ. The V and J ends lost 5 bases and 1 base respectively, with 15 bases between them. The CDR3 spans 15 residues.

This chain uses TRBV7-9 with TRBJ2-5, with D tentatively TRBD2 (7 bases). Germline V gene lookup returns CDR1 SEHNR and CDR2 FQNEAQ (reference sequence). The V end lost 3 bases, the J end lost 3 bases, and 11 bases lay between the germline ends. The CDR3 runs 14 residues. In nucleotides, the CDR3 is TGTGCCAGCAGCTTGGGGGGGCTGGAAGAGACCCAGTACTTC. Its translation: CASSLGGLEETQYF. Looking up the rest from reference TRBV7-9 and TRBJ2-5 gives the full variable domain: DTGVSQNPRHKITKRGQNVTFRCDPISEHNRLYWYRQTLGQGPEFLTYFQNEAQLEKSRLLSDRFSAERPKGSFSTLEIQRTEQGDSAMYLCASSLGGLEETQYFGPGTRLLVL.

Worth noting for this clone: A junction boundary mismatches the germline segment, possibly from a read error. V usage is TRBV5-4 and J usage is TRBJ2-3; TRBD2 aligns across 7 bases. The CDR3 is 13 amino acids. Germline V lookup: CDR1 SGHNT, CDR2 YYREEE (reference sequence). The CDR3 loop reads CASSQSSGSPLDF. The CDR3 nucleotides are TGTGCCAGCAGCCAGTCTAGCGGCTCTCCTTTGGATTTT. Full variable domain (missing parts from reference TRBV5-4 and TRBJ2-3): ETGVTQSPTHLIKTRGQQVTLRCSSQSGHNTVSWYQQALGQGPQFIFQYYREEENGRGNFPPRFSGLQFPNYSSELNVNALELDDSALYLCASSQSSGSPLDFGPGTRLTVL.

The chain recombines TRBV5-1 with TRBJ1-1; D uncertain. V was clipped by 1 base and J by 6 bases, with 16 bases between them. Per the germline V gene, CDR1 is SGHRS and CDR2 is YFSETQ. CDR3 length equals 15 residues. The CDR3 nucleotides read TGCGCCAGCAGCTTGATTCCGCGGGCAGAGGCTGAAGCTTTCTTT. The encoded protein is CASSLIPRAEAEAFF. Combining the CDR3 with reference TRBV5-1 and TRBJ1-1 gives the whole variable domain KAGVTQTPRYLIKTRGQQVTLSCSPISGHRSVSWYQQTPGQGLQFLFEYFSETQRNKGNFPGRFSGRQFSNSRSEMNVSTLELGDSALYLCASSLIPRAEAEAFFGQGTRLTVV.

In this sample, this clone turned up a few times. The chain recombines TRBV4-1 with TRBJ2-7; TRBD1 matches 11 bases. CDR1 and CDR2 (germline): MGHRA, YSYEKL. This CDR3 spans 18 amino acids. V shed 1 base, J shed 2 bases, and the junction held 10 bases outside the gene matches. DNA of the CDR3: TGCGCCAGCAGCCAAGCTGGGACAGGGGGTACCTCTACCTACGAGCAGTACTTC. It encodes CASSQAGTGGTSTYEQYF.

The V gene is TRBV2, the J gene TRBJ1-2, with 9 bases fitting TRBD1. V was clipped by 9 bases and J by 4 bases; unmatched bases: 12. The germline gives CDR1 SNHLY, CDR2 FYNNEI. The CDR3 totals 15 residues. The CDR3 bases are TGTGCCAGGGAAGGGGTGGACAGGGGTGGCTATGGCTACACCTTC. It encodes CAREGVDRGGYGYTF. Complete variable domain (other parts from reference TRBV2 and TRBJ1-2): EPEVTQTPSHQVTQMGQEVILRCVPISNHLYFYWYRQILGQKVEFLVSFYNNEISEKSEIFDDQFSVERPDGSNFTLKIRSTKLEDSAMYFCAREGVDRGGYGYTFGSGTRLTVV.

V is TRBV4-2 and J is TRBJ2-3, with 7 bases aligning to TRBD2. Per the germline V gene, CDR1 is LGHNA and CDR2 is YNFKEQ. The CDR3 runs 16 residues. Unmatched junction bases numbered 11, after V lost 4 bases and J lost 4 bases. The DNA of the CDR3 is TGTGCCAGCAGCCTACCCCCAGGCGGGGGTGCAGATACGCAGTATTTT. This codes for CASSLPPGGGADTQYF.

The V call is TRBV27, the J call TRBJ2-5, with 9 bases identical to TRBD1. Germline CDR1 and CDR2: MNHEY and SMNVEV (reference sequence). CDR3 length: 15 amino acids. V gave up 8 bases and J gave up 13 bases; unmatched junction bases: 20. CDR3 nucleotides: TGTGCCAGCGCTTACCCCGGGACAGGGTGGTTTAAGCTGTACTTC. As protein: CASAYPGTGWFKLYF.

The chain joins TRBV9 to TRBJ2-2; a possible D gene is TRBD2 (5 bases). CDR3 length: 16 residues. Germline V gene data show CDR1 as SGDLS and CDR2 as YYNGEE. V was clipped by 0 bases and J by 5 bases, with 14 bases between them. The CDR3 coding sequence is TGTGCCAGCAGCGTAGGCCCAACGGGAAAAACCGGGGAGCTGTTTTTT. Translating gives CASSVGPTGKTGELFF. Complete variable domain (other parts from reference TRBV9 and TRBJ2-2): DSGVTQTPKHLITATGQRVTLRCSPRSGDLSVYWYQQSLDQGLQFLIQYYNGEERAKGNILERFSAQQFPDLHSELNLSSLELGDSALYFCASSVGPTGKTGELFFGEGSRLTVL.